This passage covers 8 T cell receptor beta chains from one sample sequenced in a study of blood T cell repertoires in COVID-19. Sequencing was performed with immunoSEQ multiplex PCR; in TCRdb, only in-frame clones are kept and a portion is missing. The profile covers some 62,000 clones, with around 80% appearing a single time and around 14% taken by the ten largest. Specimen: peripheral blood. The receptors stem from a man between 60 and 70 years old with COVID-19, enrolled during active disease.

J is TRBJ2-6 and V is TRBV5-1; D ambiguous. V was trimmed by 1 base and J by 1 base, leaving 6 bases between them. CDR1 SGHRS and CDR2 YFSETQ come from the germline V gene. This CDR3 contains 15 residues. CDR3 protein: CASSLFGSGANVLTF. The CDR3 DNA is TGCGCCAGCAGCTTGTTCGGGTCTGGGGCCAACGTCCTGACTTTC. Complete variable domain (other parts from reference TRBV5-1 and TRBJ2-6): KAGVTQTPRYLIKTRGQQVTLSCSPISGHRSVSWYQQTPGQGLQFLFEYFSETQRNKGNFPGRFSGRQFSNSRSEMNVSTLELGDSALYLCASSLFGSGANVLTFGAGSRLTVL.

The CDR3 loop reads CASSLAGSGNTIYF. Written as DNA, the CDR3 is TGTGCCAGCAGCTTGGCCGGTTCTGGAAACACCATATATTTT. V usage is TRBV5-5 and J usage is TRBJ1-3; D is undetermined. Germline lookup yields CDR1 SGHKS and CDR2 YYEKEE (reference sequence). Deletions cut 0 bases from V and 1 base from J, with 5 bases between. The length of the CDR3 is 14 residues.

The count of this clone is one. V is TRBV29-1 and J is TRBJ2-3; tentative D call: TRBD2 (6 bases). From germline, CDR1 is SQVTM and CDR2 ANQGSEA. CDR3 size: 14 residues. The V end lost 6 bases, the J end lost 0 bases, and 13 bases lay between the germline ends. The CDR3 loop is CSVALGGSTDTQYF. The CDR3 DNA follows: TGCAGCGTCGCCCTTGGAGGGAGCACAGATACGCAGTATTTT.

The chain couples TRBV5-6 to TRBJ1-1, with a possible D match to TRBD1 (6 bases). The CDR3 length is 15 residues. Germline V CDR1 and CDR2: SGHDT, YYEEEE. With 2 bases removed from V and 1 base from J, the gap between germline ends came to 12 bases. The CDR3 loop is CASSFLGHGNTEAFF. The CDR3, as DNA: TGTGCCAGCAGCTTCTTGGGACATGGGAACACTGAAGCTTTCTTT.

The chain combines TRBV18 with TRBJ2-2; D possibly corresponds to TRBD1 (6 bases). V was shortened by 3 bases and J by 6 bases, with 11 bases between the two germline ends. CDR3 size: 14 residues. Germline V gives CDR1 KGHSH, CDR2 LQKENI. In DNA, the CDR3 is TGTGCCAGCTCACCGGACAGTCGGGCCGGGGAGCTGTTTTTT. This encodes CASSPDSRAGELFF.

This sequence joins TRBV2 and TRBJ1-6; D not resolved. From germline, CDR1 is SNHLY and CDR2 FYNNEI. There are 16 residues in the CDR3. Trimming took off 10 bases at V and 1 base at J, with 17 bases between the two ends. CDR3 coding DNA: TGTGCCACTAAACCTCCGGGGTATTCCTATAATTCACCCCTCCACTTT. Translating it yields CATKPPGYSYNSPLHF.

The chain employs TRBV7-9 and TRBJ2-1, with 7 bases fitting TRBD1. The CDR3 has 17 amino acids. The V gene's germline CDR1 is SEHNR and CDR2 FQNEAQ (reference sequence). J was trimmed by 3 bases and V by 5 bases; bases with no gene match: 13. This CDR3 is CASSQLPQGSYYNEQFF. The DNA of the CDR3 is TGTGCCAGCAGCCAACTCCCACAGGGGAGCTACTACAATGAGCAGTTCTTC.

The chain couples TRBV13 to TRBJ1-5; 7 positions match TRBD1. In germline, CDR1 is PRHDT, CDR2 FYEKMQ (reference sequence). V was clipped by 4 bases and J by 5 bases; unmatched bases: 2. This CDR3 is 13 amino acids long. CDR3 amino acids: CASSYDRDQPQHF. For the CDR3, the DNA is TGTGCCAGCAGCTACGACAGGGATCAGCCCCAGCATTTT.